This TCR beta chain was profiled in a study of T cell responses to AZD1222 COVID-19 vaccine. Study-wide points: Clonal diversity was possibly underestimated, and the donors were mostly white British, with more females.

Concerning this clone itself: No antigen is known for it.

This table comes from immunoSEQ multiplex PCR, and its TCRdb copy is limited to in-frame clones, with some not included. In the table there are 120,000 or so clones, about 89% of which are singletons. V shed 1 base and J shed 4 bases, with 10 bases lying between them. CDR1 and CDR2 from the germline V gene are SQVTM and ANQGSEA. This CDR3 region has 13 residues. Sample: peripheral blood, taken on day 0 of MenACWY control vaccination. This rearrangement joins TRBV29-1 to TRBJ2-5, with D possibly matching TRBD2 (5 bases). The sequence was collected from an adult in good health. CDR3 region: CSVEGEGRETQYF. The CDR3 DNA reads TGCAGCGTTGAAGGTGAGGGCCGAGAGACCCAGTACTTC.